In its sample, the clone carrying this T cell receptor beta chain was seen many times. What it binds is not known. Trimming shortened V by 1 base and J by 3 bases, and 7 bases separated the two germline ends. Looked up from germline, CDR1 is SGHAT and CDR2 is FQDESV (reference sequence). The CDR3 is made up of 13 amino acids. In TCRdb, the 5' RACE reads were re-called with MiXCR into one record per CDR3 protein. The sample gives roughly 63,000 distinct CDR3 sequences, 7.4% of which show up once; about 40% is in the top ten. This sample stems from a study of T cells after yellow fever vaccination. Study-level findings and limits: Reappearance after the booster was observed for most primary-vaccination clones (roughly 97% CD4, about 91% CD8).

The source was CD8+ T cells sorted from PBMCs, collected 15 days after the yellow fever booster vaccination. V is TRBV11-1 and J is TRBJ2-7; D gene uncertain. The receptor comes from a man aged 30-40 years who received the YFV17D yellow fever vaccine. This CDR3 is CASSLGILYEQYF. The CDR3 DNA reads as TGTGCCAGCAGCTTAGGCATCCTCTACGAGCAGTACTTC. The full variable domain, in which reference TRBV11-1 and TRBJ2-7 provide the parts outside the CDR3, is EAEVAQSPRYKITEKSQAVAFWCDPISGHATLYWYRQILGQGPELLVQFQDESVVDDSQLPKDRFSAERLKGVDSTLKIQPAELGDSAMYLCASSLGILYEQYFGPGTRLTVT.